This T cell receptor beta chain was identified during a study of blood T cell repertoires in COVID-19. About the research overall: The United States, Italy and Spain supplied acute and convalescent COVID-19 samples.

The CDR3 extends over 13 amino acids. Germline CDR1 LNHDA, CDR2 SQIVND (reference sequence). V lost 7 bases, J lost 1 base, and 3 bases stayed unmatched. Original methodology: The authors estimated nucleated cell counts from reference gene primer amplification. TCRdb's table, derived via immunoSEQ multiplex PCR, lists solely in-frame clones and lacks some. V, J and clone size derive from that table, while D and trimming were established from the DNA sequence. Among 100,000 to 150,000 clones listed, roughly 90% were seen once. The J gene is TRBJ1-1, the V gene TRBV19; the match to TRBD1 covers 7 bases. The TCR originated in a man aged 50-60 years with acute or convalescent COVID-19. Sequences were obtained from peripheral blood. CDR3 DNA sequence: TGTGCCAGTACCTGGACAGGGAACACTGAAGCTTTCTTT. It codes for CASTWTGNTEAFF. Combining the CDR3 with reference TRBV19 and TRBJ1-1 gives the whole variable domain DGGITQSPKYLFRKEGQNVTLSCEQNLNHDAMYWYRQDPGQGLRLIYYSQIVNDFQKGDIAEGYSVSREKKESFPLTVTSAQKNPTAFYLCASTWTGNTEAFFGQGTRLTVV.